These 22 T cell receptor beta chains share one sample of origin, sequenced in a study of early stage breast cancer tumors. TCRdb's copy holds only in-frame clones and misses some; the assay was immunoSEQ multiplex PCR. This sample yields tens of thousands of clones, of which roughly 80% are seen a single time; approximately 3.7% belongs to the top ten. Specimen: blood. The source of these receptors is a person aged 60 to 70 with breast cancer.

This sequence joins TRBV5-1 and TRBJ2-3, with TRBD2 identical over 10 bases. Per germline, CDR1 SGHRS and CDR2 YFSETQ. The CDR3 has 14 amino acids. The junction had 1 base not matched to a gene; V was cut back by 4 bases and J by 2 bases. DNA for the CDR3: TGCGCCAGCAGCACTAGCGGGGTCACAGATACGCAGTATTTT. It is translated as CASSTSGVTDTQYF.

V and J are TRBV9 and TRBJ2-5; D is possibly TRBD1 or TRBD2 (5 bases each). V lost 0 bases and J 4 bases, leaving 7 bases between the germline ends. Germline loops: CDR1 SGDLS, CDR2 YYNGEE. The CDR3 sequence is 13 residues long. Here the CDR3 reads CASSVDGGETQYF. The CDR3, as DNA: TGTGCCAGCAGCGTAGATGGGGGAGAGACCCAGTACTTC.

The chain employs TRBV6-1 and TRBJ2-7; TRBD2 is a possible D gene (6 bases). V was pared by 6 bases and J by 4 bases, with 16 bases between. The CDR3 is 14 residues long. Germline-derived CDR1 and CDR2 are MNHNS and SASEGT. CDR3 nucleotide sequence: TGTGCCAGCAGCGTTAGGGACTCTACATACGAGCAGTACTTC. Protein sequence: CASSVRDSTYEQYF.

The V gene is TRBV6-5, the J gene TRBJ2-2, with D possibly matching TRBD1 (5 bases). The V end lost 4 bases, the J end lost 2 bases, and 8 bases lay between the germline ends. Germline-derived CDR1 and CDR2 are MNHEY and SVGAGI. The CDR3 runs to 14 residues. Written as DNA, the CDR3 is TGTGCCAGCAGTTGGGGCCTAAACACCGGGGAGCTGTTTTTT. Translated: CASSWGLNTGELFF.

The chain couples TRBV15 to TRBJ1-5; D is perhaps TRBD1 (5 bases). V was trimmed by 4 bases and J by 4 bases, leaving 8 bases between them. Germline V lookup: CDR1 LNHNV, CDR2 YYDKDF (reference sequence). CDR3 size: 13 residues. CDR3 coding DNA: TGTGCCACCAGCACCCAGGGTAATCAGCCCCAGCATTTT. This codes for CATSTQGNQPQHF.

The chain couples TRBV5-1 to TRBJ2-2; TRBD1 aligns across 7 bases. In germline, CDR1 is SGHRS, CDR2 YFSETQ. The CDR3 runs to 15 residues. V trimming: 2 bases; J trimming: 3 bases; junction bases outside the gene matches: 4. The CDR3 sequence: CASSFQGTDTGELFF. In nucleotides, the CDR3 is TGCGCCAGCAGCTTCCAGGGGACAGACACCGGGGAGCTGTTTTTT. Full variable domain (outside the CDR3, taken from reference TRBV5-1 and TRBJ2-2): KAGVTQTPRYLIKTRGQQVTLSCSPISGHRSVSWYQQTPGQGLQFLFEYFSETQRNKGNFPGRFSGRQFSNSRSEMNVSTLELGDSALYLCASSFQGTDTGELFFGEGSRLTVL.

V is TRBV19 and J is TRBJ1-2, with 11 bases fitting TRBD1. The CDR3 has 15 amino acids. The germline CDR1 and CDR2 sequences are LNHDA and SQIVND (reference sequence). Trimming removed 5 bases from V and 2 bases from J; junction bases left unmatched: 4. The CDR3 coding sequence is TGTGCCAGTAGTGGACAGGGGGCGGAGAACTATGGCTACACCTTC. It encodes CASSGQGAENYGYTF.

The rearrangement joins TRBV7-7 to TRBJ2-7; TRBD2 aligns across 9 bases. The CDR3 consists of 15 residues. Germline assignment: CDR1 SSHAT and CDR2 FNYEAQ (reference sequence). This CDR3 reads CASSERAGGQGEQYF. As DNA, the CDR3 is TGTGCTAGCTCGGAACGGGCGGGGGGGCAAGGAGAGCAGTACTTC.

This clone showed up just a few times. The J gene is TRBJ2-6, the V gene TRBV4-1, with no clear D. V lost 3 bases and J lost 0, with 6 bases in between. Germline CDR1 reads MGHRA; CDR2 reads YSYEKL. This CDR3 region has 15 residues. CDR3 protein: CASSQPGSGANVLTF. CDR3 DNA sequence: TGCGCCAGCAGCCAGCCCGGCTCTGGGGCCAACGTCCTGACTTTC.

The chain is built from TRBV5-4 and TRBJ1-6, with D unresolved. V dropped 7 bases and J dropped 3 bases, with 5 bases sitting between them. This CDR3 is built from 12 residues. Per germline, CDR1 SGHNT and CDR2 YYREEE (reference sequence). The CDR3 here is CASGGYNSPLHF. Here the CDR3 DNA reads TGTGCCAGCGGAGGCTATAATTCACCCCTCCACTTT.

The V gene is TRBV2, the J gene TRBJ1-5, with TRBD1 identical over 10 bases. The length of the CDR3 is 18 residues. CDR1 is SNHLY, CDR2 FYNNEI, per germline. V gave up 5 bases and J gave up 0 bases; unmatched junction bases: 10. The CDR3 is CASSKGQGRGYSNQPQHF. CDR3 bases: TGTGCCAGCAGTAAGGGACAGGGGAGGGGTTATAGCAATCAGCCCCAGCATTTT.

The genes are TRBV10-3 and TRBJ2-7, with 8 positions matching TRBD1. This CDR3 spans 13 amino acids. The germline CDR1 and CDR2 sequences are ENHRY and SYGVKD. The V segment lost 7 bases and the J segment 5 bases; nucleotides outside the gene matches: 7. DNA of the CDR3: TGTGCCATCAACACCGGACAGGGAGACGAGCAGTACTTC. Its translation is CAINTGQGDEQYF.

The rearrangement links TRBV7-9 to TRBJ2-1, with TRBD2 matching 15 bases. Trimming took 3 bases from V and 5 from J; bases not matched to a gene: 8. Germline CDR1 reads SEHNR; CDR2 reads FQNEAQ (reference sequence). The CDR3 spans 18 residues. The CDR3 region has the DNA TGTGCCAGCAGCTTCCTCGGACTAGCGGGAGGGGTCGACAATGAGCAGTTCTTC. It translates to CASSFLGLAGGVDNEQFF.

The gene calls are TRBV5-1 and TRBJ1-3; no definite D call. Germline CDR1 reads SGHRS; CDR2 reads YFSETQ. The CDR3 is 15 amino acids. The V end lost 2 bases, the J end lost 0 bases, and 9 bases lay between the germline ends. CDR3 nucleotides: TGCGCCAGCAGCTTCGCCGGGCTCTCTGGAAACACCATATATTTT. Translation: CASSFAGLSGNTIYF.

This sequence joins TRBV4-1 and TRBJ2-6; the D is unclear. Germline lookup yields CDR1 MGHRA and CDR2 YSYEKL. This CDR3 has 17 residues. With 1 base removed from V and 0 bases from J, the gap between germline ends came to 10 bases. Here the CDR3 DNA reads TGCGCCAGCAGCCAAGGACCTACCTTCTCTGGGGCCAACGTCCTGACTTTC. The encoded protein is CASSQGPTFSGANVLTF.

This clone was seen only once. CDR3 nucleotide sequence: TGTGCCTGGAGTGTACTCGGGGGGAGGCAGTATTTT. It is translated as CAWSVLGGRQYF. The rearrangement joins TRBV30 to TRBJ2-3; 7 bases fit TRBD2. Germline trimming cut 0 bases from V and 11 bases from J; bases unmatched to any gene: 5. Per the germline V gene, CDR1 is GTSNPN and CDR2 is SVGIG (reference sequence). This CDR3 is 12 amino acids long.

This chain joins TRBV2 and TRBJ1-6; D is ambiguous. Trimming removed 5 bases at V and 7 bases at J, with 9 bases between. There are 13 residues in the CDR3. Germline CDR1 reads SNHLY; CDR2 reads FYNNEI. The CDR3 here is CASSPVPNSPLHF. CDR3 DNA sequence: TGTGCCAGCAGTCCAGTCCCCAATTCACCCCTCCACTTT.

This chain uses TRBV28 with TRBJ1-4; D uncertain. Germline lookup yields CDR1 MDHEN and CDR2 SYDVKM. Deletions cut 2 bases from V and 0 bases from J, with 16 bases between. The CDR3 has 18 residues. The CDR3 protein is CASSLPPENRPTNEKLFF. DNA of the CDR3: TGTGCCAGCAGTTTACCCCCTGAGAATCGGCCAACTAATGAAAAACTGTTTTTT.

The chain couples TRBV18 to TRBJ2-1; D is unclear. CDR1 KGHSH and CDR2 LQKENI come from the germline V gene. Deletions cut 6 bases from V and 4 bases from J, with 16 bases between. The CDR3 consists of 15 residues. Here the CDR3 DNA reads TGTGCCAGCTCGGACCCGGGTGTTCCTTACAATGAGCAGTTCTTC. This gives the protein CASSDPGVPYNEQFF.

The V call is TRBV9, the J call TRBJ2-1; D might be TRBD2 (6 bases). CDR1 SGDLS and CDR2 YYNGEE come from the germline V gene. V lost 0 bases to trimming and J lost 0 bases, with 10 bases between them. This CDR3 comprises 16 residues. The CDR3 region has the DNA TGTGCCAGCAGCGTAGTGGCGGGAAGCTCCTACAATGAGCAGTTCTTC. Its protein is CASSVVAGSSYNEQFF.

This clone was seen more than once but under ten times. The rearrangement links TRBV7-9 to TRBJ1-5, with 7 bases that match TRBD1. With 3 bases clipped from V and 0 bases from J, the junction kept 5 bases outside the gene matches. CDR1 and CDR2 from the germline V gene are SEHNR and FQNEAQ (reference sequence). CDR3 length: 16 amino acids. CDR3 protein: CASSFGGTASNQPQHF. The CDR3 region has the DNA TGTGCCAGCAGCTTCGGAGGGACAGCTAGCAATCAGCCCCAGCATTTT.

This clone came up a few times. The chain is built from TRBV2 and TRBJ1-2, with TRBD1 as a possible D gene (5 bases). The CDR3 spans 13 residues. The germline CDR1 and CDR2 sequences are SNHLY and FYNNEI. The V gene lost 6 bases and the J gene lost 8 bases, with 16 bases spanning the gap. The CDR3 loop reads CASSAQGVAGYTF. The CDR3 DNA reads TGTGCCAGCAGCGCCCAAGGGGTGGCCGGCTACACCTTC.